These T cell receptor beta chains were read from a single sample in a study of CD8+ T cells in alopecia areata. TCRdb's table, derived via immunoSEQ multiplex PCR, lists solely in-frame clones and lacks some. The data show 100,000 to 130,000 clones, 84% seen once. The source was CD8+ T cells sorted from blood, collected at week 24, from a patient treated with tofacitinib. The receptors originated from a human donor with alopecia areata. The CDR3 runs from the conserved cysteine through the conserved F or W. Fields, in order: D gene, J gene, clone size, V gene, CDR3 DNA, CDR3 protein. A D gene is named only where the DNA matches it firmly. Rows give clone size only sometimes, using once, few, many, or a class for an expanded clone.

>TRBD1|TRBJ1-5|few|TRBV5-1
TGCGCCAGCAGCTTATTGGGACAGCCTAATCAGCCCCAGCATTTT
CASSLLGQPNQPQHF
>.|TRBJ1-4|once|TRBV7-9
TGTGCCAGCAGCTTAGTGGGGGAAGGCGCTGAAAAACTGTTTTTT
CASSLVGEGAEKLFF
>TRBD1|TRBJ2-7|few|TRBV2
TGTGCCAGCAGAGCGAACCCGGGACAGGGGGCGTACGAGCAGTACTTC
CASRANPGQGAYEQYF
>TRBD1|TRBJ1-1|.|TRBV4-3
TGCGCCAGCAGCCAAGCTTCGACAGGGGGCACTGAAGCTTTCTTT
CASSQASTGGTEAFF
>TRBD1|TRBJ2-4|.|TRBV5-6
TGTGCCAGCAGGCCGGGACAGGGAGGGATAGCCAAAAACATTCAGTACTTC
CASRPGQGGIAKNIQYF
>TRBD1|TRBJ2-7|.|TRBV5-5
TGTGCCAGCAGCTCGGCCTGGACAGGAAAGGGTGGGGAGCAGTACTTC
CASSSAWTGKGGEQYF
>.|TRBJ2-6|medium-sized|TRBV25-1
TGTGCCAGCAGTAAATACAACGTCCTGACTTTC
CASSKYNVLTF
>TRBD1|TRBJ1-2|.|TRBV4-3
TGCGCCAGCAGCCAAGTCCTAGGAGGGGGCAACTGGGATGGCTACACCTTC
CASSQVLGGGNWDGYTF
>.|TRBJ1-4|.|TRBV6-6
TGTGCCAGCAGTTGGGACTCAGAAAAACTGTTTTTT
CASSWDSEKLFF
>TRBD1|TRBJ1-2|medium-sized|TRBV4-3
TGCGCCAGCAGCCAAGATCACAGGGGCTATGGCTACACCTTC
CASSQDHRGYGYTF
>.|TRBJ1-1|.|TRBV7-8
TGTGCCAGCAGTTACCGGGACGAAGCTTTCTTT
CASSYRDEAFF
>.|TRBJ2-3|few|TRBV7-9
TGTGCCAGCAGCCCGGCGACAGATACGCAGTATTTT
CASSPATDTQYF
>.|TRBJ1-1|.|TRBV7-9
TGTGCCAGCAGGAGCTTAGCTGAAGCTTTCTTT
CASRSLAEAFF
>TRBD2|TRBJ2-3|once|TRBV7-2
TGTGCCAGCAGACCACTAGCGGGGGGCACAGATACGCAGTATTTT
CASRPLAGGTDTQYF
>.|TRBJ1-2|.|TRBV15
TGTGCCACCAGCCCCGGAAACTATGGCTACACCTTC
CATSPGNYGYTF
>TRBD1|TRBJ1-3|.|TRBV4-3
TGCGCCAGCAGCCTCTTCCTGACAGGGGACGAAAACACCATATATTTT
CASSLFLTGDENTIYF
>TRBD2|TRBJ2-1|.|TRBV29-1
TGCAGCGTTGAGGGAGGGGCGGGGAATGAGCAGTTCTTC
CSVEGGAGNEQFF
>TRBD2|TRBJ2-1|.|TRBV7-9
TGTGCCAGCAGCTTAAGCTCTAGCGGGGGCTCCTACAATGAGCAGTTCTTC
CASSLSSSGGSYNEQFF
>TRBD1|TRBJ2-7|.|TRBV2
TGTGCCAGCAGTGAGGGGACAGTTTACGAGCAGTACTTC
CASSEGTVYEQYF
>.|TRBJ2-3|.|TRBV4-1
TGCGCCAGCAGCCAAGAGGGCAGCACAGATACGCAGTATTTT
CASSQEGSTDTQYF
>.|TRBJ2-3|.|TRBV2
TGTGCCAGCAGTGAAAGTGTCACAGATACGCAGTATTTT
CASSESVTDTQYF
>.|TRBJ2-1|.|TRBV29-1
TGCAGCGTTGGAGATTTGGGCGGGCTATCCTACAATGAGCAGTTCTTC
CSVGDLGGLSYNEQFF
>.|TRBJ1-1|few|TRBV7-9
TGTGCCAGCAGCTTAGAGGTGAACACTGAAGCTTTCTTT
CASSLEVNTEAFF
>TRBD1|TRBJ1-5|.|TRBV4-1
TGCGCCAGCAGTCCAAAAACGGGACAGCGGACGAGGGCCCAGCATTTT
CASSPKTGQRTRAQHF
>TRBD1|TRBJ1-4|.|TRBV14
TGTGCCAGCAGCCAAACAGGGGCAAAACTGTTTTTT
CASSQTGAKLFF
>.|TRBJ1-1|.|TRBV20-1
TGCAGTGCTAGTCAGGACTCAGAAGCTTTCTTT
CSASQDSEAFF
>.|TRBJ2-5|.|TRBV6-5
TGTGCCAGCAGTTACTTTCGTGGGACCCAGTACTTC
CASSYFRGTQYF
>TRBD1|TRBJ2-1|.|TRBV29-1
TGCAGCGTTGAAGGGAGTATCGGGACAGCCTACAATGAGCAGTTCTTC
CSVEGSIGTAYNEQFF
>TRBD2|TRBJ2-7|.|TRBV11-3
TGTGCCAGCAGCCTACCGGGACTAGCTGCCGAGCAGTACTTC
CASSLPGLAAEQYF
>TRBD2|TRBJ2-5|.|TRBV5-1
TGCGCCAGCAGCCTCGGGACTAGCGGTATGCAAGAGACCCAGTACTTC
CASSLGTSGMQETQYF
>.|TRBJ1-1|.|TRBV29-1
TGCAGCGTTGTGTTATCTGAAGCTTTCTTT
CSVVLSEAFF
>TRBD1|TRBJ2-7|.|TRBV6-5
TGTGCCAGCAGTTACTCGGTAGACAGGGCCGAGCAGTACTTC
CASSYSVDRAEQYF
>TRBD2|TRBJ2-1|.|TRBV5-1
TGCGCCAGCAGCGGGCCCGGGACTAGCGGGCCTCGGGAGCAGTTCTTC
CASSGPGTSGPREQFF
>TRBD2|TRBJ2-2|.|TRBV5-4
TGTGCCAGCAGCTTTAGCGGGGGGGAGTACACCGGGGAGCTGTTTTTT
CASSFSGGEYTGELFF
>TRBD1|TRBJ2-5|.|TRBV23-1
TGCGCCAGCAGTCAGGGGACAGGGTCATTCCACCAAGAGACCCAGTACTTC
CASSQGTGSFHQETQYF